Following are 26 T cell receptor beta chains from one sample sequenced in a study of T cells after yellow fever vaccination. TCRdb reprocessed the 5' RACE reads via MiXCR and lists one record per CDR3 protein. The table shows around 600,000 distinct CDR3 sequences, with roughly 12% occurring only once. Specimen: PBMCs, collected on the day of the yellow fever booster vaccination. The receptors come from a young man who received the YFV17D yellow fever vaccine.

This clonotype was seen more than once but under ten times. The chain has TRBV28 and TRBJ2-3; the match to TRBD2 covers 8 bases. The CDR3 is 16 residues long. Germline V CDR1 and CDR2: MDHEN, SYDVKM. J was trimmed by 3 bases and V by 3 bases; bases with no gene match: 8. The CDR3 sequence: CASSFASSGPTDTQYF. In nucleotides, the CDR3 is TGTGCCAGCAGTTTCGCCTCTAGCGGGCCTACAGATACGCAGTATTTT.

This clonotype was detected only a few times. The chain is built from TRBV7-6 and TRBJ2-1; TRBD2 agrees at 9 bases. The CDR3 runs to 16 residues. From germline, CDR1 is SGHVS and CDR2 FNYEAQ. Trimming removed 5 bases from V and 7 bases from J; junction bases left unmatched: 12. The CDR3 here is CASSLGAGGLTNEQFF. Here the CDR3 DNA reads TGTGCCAGCAGCCTAGGGGCGGGAGGGCTAACGAATGAGCAGTTCTTC. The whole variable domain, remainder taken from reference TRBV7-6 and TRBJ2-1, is GAGVSQSPRYKVTKRGQDVALRCDPISGHVSLYWYRQALGQGPEFLTYFNYEAQQDKSGLPNDRFSAERPEGSISTLTIQRTEQRDSAMYRCASSLGAGGLTNEQFFGPGTRLTVL.

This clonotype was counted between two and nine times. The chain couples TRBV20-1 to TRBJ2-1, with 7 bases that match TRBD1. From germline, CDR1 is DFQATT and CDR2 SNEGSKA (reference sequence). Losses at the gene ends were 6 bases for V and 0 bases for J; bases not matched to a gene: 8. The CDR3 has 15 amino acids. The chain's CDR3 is CSAWDRHYSYNEQFF. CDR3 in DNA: TGCAGTGCCTGGGACAGACACTACTCCTACAATGAGCAGTTCTTC.

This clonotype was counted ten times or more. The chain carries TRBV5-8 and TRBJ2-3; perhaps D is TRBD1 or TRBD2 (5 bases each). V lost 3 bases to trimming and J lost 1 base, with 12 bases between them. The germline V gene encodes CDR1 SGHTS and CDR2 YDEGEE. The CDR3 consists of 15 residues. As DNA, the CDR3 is TGTGCCAGCAGCTACGGGACGAGGGGCACAGATACGCAGTATTTT. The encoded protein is CASSYGTRGTDTQYF.

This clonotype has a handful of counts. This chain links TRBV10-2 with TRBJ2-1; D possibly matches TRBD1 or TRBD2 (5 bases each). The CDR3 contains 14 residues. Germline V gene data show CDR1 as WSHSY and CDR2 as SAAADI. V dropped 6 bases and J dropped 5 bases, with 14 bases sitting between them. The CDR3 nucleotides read TGCGCCAGCAGAAGAGGGGCAGTTGACAATGAGCAGTTCTTC. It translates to CASRRGAVDNEQFF.

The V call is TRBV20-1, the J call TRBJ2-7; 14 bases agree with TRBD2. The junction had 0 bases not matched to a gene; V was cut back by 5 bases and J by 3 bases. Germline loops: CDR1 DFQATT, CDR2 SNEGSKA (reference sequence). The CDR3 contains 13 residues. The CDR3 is CSAGTSGGYEQYF. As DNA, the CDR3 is TGCAGTGCTGGGACTAGCGGGGGCTACGAGCAGTACTTC.

CDR3 coding DNA: TGTGCCAGCAGCCCCGGGACTAGCGGATACCAAGAGACCCAGTACTTC. Protein product: CASSPGTSGYQETQYF. The rearrangement joins TRBV6-1 to TRBJ2-5; 11 bases align to TRBD2. V gave up 6 bases and J gave up 0 bases; unmatched junction bases: 6. Per the germline V gene, CDR1 is MNHNS and CDR2 is SASEGT. The CDR3 totals 16 residues.

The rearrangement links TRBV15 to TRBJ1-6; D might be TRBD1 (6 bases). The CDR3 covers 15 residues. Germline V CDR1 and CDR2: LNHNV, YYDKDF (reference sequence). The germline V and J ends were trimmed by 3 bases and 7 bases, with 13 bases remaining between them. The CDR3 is CATSSLRGTNSPLHF. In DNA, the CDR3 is TGTGCCACCAGCAGCCTCAGGGGTACAAATTCACCCCTCCACTTT. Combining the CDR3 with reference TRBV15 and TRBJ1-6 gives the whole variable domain DAMVIQNPRYQVTQFGKPVTLSCSQTLNHNVMYWYQQKSSQAPKLLFHYYDKDFNNEADTPDNFQSRRPNTSFCFLDIRSPGLGDTAMYLCATSSLRGTNSPLHFGNGTRLTVT.

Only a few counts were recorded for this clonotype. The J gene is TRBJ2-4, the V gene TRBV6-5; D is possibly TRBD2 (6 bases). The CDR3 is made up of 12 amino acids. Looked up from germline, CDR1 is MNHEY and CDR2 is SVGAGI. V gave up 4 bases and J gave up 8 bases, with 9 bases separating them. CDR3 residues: CASSSPGDIQYF. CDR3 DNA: TGTGCCAGCAGTTCCCCGGGAGACATTCAGTACTTC.

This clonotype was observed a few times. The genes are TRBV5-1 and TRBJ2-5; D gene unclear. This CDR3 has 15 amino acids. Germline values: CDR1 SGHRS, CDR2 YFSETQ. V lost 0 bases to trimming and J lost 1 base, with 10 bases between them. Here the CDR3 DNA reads TGCGCCAGCAGCTTGGTAGGGTTACCCCAAGAGACCCAGTACTTC. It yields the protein CASSLVGLPQETQYF.

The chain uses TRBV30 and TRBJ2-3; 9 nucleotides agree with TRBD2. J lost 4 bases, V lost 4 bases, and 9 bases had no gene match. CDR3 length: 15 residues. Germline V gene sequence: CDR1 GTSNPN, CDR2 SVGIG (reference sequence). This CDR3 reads CAWMVGGRDADTQYF. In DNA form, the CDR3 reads TGTGCCTGGATGGTTGGCGGGAGGGACGCAGATACGCAGTATTTT.

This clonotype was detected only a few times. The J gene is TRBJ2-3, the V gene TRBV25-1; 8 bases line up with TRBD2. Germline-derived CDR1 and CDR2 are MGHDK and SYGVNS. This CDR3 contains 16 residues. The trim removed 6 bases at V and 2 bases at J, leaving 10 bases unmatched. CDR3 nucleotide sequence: TGTGCCAGCAGCGCCACTAGCGGTCTATTCACAGATACGCAGTATTTT. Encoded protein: CASSATSGLFTDTQYF.

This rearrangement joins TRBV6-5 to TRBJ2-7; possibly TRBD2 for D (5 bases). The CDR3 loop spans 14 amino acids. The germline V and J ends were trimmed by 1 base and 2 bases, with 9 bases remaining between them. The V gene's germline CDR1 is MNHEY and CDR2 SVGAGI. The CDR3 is CASSYFAGTYEQYF. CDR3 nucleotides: TGTGCCAGCAGTTACTTCGCCGGGACCTACGAGCAGTACTTC.

In DNA form, the CDR3 reads TGTGCCAGCAGTCACACACAGGGTCCCTACGAGCAGTACTTC. Translation gives CASSHTQGPYEQYF. The chain links TRBV7-2 to TRBJ2-7, with D perhaps matching TRBD1 (6 bases). V gave up 6 bases and J gave up 2 bases, with 14 bases separating them. This CDR3 has 14 amino acids. Germline loops: CDR1 SGHTA, CDR2 FQGNSA.

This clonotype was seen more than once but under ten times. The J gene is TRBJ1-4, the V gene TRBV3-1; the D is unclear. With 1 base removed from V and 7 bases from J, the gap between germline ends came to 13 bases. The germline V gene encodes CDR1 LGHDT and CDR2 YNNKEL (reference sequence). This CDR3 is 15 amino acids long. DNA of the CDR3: TGTGCCAGCAGCCAAGCTTCCACGGGGAGTGAAAAACTGTTTTTT. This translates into CASSQASTGSEKLFF. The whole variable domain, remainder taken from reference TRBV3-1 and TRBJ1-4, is DTAVSQTPKYLVTQMGNDKSIKCEQNLGHDTMYWYKQDSKKFLKIMFSYNNKELIINETVPNRFSPKSPDKAHLNLHINSLELGDSAVYFCASSQASTGSEKLFFGSGTQLSVL.

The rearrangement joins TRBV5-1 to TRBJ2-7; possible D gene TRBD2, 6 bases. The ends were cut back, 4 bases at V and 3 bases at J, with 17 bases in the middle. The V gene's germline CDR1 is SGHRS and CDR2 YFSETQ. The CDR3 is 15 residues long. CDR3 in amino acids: CASSLVGGANYEQYF. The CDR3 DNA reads TGCGCCAGCAGCCTGGTCGGGGGAGCCAACTACGAGCAGTACTTC.

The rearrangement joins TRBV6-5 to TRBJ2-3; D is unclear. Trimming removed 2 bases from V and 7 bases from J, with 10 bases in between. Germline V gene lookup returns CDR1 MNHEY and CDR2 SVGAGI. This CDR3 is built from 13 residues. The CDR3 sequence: CASSYPAENTQYF. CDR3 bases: TGTGCCAGCAGTTACCCCGCGGAAAATACGCAGTATTTT.

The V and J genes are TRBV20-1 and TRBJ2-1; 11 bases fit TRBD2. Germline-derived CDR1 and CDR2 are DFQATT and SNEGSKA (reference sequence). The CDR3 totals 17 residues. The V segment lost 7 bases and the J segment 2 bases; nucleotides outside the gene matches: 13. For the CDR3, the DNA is TGCAGTGGGGATCCTGTATCGGGACTAGCGGCCTACAATGAGCAGTTCTTC. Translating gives CSGDPVSGLAAYNEQFF.

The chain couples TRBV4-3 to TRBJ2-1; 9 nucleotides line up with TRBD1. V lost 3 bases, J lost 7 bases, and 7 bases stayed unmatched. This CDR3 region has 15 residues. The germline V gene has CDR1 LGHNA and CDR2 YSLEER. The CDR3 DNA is TGCGCCAGCAGCCACCTCACAGGGGGCTCGAATGAGCAGTTCTTC. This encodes CASSHLTGGSNEQFF.

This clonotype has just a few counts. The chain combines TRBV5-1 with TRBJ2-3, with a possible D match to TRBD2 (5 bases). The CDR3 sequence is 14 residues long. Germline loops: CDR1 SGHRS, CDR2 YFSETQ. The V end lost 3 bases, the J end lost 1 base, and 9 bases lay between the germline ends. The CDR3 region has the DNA TGCGCCAGCAGCTCCGACTACGGCACAGATACGCAGTATTTT. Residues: CASSSDYGTDTQYF.

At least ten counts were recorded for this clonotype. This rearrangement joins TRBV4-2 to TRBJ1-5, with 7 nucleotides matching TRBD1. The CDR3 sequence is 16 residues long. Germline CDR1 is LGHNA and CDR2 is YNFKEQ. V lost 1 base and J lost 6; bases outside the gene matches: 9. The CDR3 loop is CASSQAYRGLFQPQHF. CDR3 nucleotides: TGTGCCAGCAGCCAAGCCTACAGGGGACTTTTTCAGCCCCAGCATTTT.

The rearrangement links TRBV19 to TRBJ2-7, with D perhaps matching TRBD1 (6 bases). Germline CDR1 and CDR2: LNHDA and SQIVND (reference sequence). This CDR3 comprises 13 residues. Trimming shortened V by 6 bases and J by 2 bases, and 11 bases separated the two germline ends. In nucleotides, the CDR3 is TGTGCCAGTAGGTTGACAGGAGCCTACGAGCAGTACTTC. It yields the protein CASRLTGAYEQYF.

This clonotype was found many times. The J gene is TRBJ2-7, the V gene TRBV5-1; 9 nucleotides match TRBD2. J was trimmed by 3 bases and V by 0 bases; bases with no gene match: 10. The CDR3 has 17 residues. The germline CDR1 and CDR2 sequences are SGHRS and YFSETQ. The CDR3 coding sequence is TGCGCCAGCAGCTTGGGACTAGCGGACGGGCGGGGCTACGAGCAGTACTTC. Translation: CASSLGLADGRGYEQYF. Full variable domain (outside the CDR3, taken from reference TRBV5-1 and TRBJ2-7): KAGVTQTPRYLIKTRGQQVTLSCSPISGHRSVSWYQQTPGQGLQFLFEYFSETQRNKGNFPGRFSGRQFSNSRSEMNVSTLELGDSALYLCASSLGLADGRGYEQYFGPGTRLTVT.

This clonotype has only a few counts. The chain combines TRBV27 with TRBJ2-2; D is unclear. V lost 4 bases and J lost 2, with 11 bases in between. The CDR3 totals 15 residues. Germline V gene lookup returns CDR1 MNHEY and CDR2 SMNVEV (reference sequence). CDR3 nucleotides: TGTGCCAGCAGTTCGACCCTATTAAACACCGGGGAGCTGTTTTTT. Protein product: CASSSTLLNTGELFF.

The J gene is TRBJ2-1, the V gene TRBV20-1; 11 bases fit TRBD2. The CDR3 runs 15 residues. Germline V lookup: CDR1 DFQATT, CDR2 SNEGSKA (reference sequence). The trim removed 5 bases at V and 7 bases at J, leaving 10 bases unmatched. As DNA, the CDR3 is TGCAGTGCTTCGAATAGCGGGAGGGCCGGGAATGAGCAGTTCTTC. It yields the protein CSASNSGRAGNEQFF.

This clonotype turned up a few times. In DNA, the CDR3 is TGTGCCAGCTCACCAAGGTGGACGACAGGGGAGACAGATACGCAGTATTTT. Translating gives CASSPRWTTGETDTQYF. The V and J genes are TRBV18 and TRBJ2-3, with TRBD1 identical over 8 bases. V lost 2 bases, J lost 3 bases, and 10 bases stayed unmatched. CDR3 size: 17 residues. CDR1 KGHSH and CDR2 LQKENI come from the germline V gene.